Listed below are T cell receptor beta chains from one sample, sequenced in a study of regulatory T cells in long-lasting Graves disease. Each CDR3 protein gets one entry after TCRdb re-called the multiplex PCR reads with MiXCR. The table has roughly 410,000 distinct CDR3 sequences, about 15% seen once. Separately, the same data were catalogued under a study of T cells in Graves' hyperthyroidism and ophthalmopathy.

The sequenced sample was peripheral blood mononuclear cells (PBMCs), obtained at new diagnosis, from a patient treated with antithyroid drugs. These receptors were obtained from a woman between 35 and 50 years old with Graves disease. CDR3s include the opening cysteine and the closing phenylalanine or tryptophan. The D gene is left open where the match is weak. Clone size is stated in some rows and not others, as once, few, many or a class when expanded.

J gene: TRBJ1-4; clone size: .; D gene: TRBD1; V gene: TRBV11-3; CDR3 protein: CASSPTGTGLEKLFF; CDR3 DNA: TGTGCCAGCAGCCCCACCGGGACAGGGCTAGAAAAACTGTTTTTT
J gene: TRBJ2-3; clone size: .; D gene: TRBD2; V gene: TRBV11-3; CDR3 protein: CASSPQGRLAGVGTDTQYF; CDR3 DNA: TGTGCCAGCAGCCCCCAGGGCCGACTAGCGGGAGTAGGCACAGATACGCAGTATTTT
J gene: TRBJ1-6; clone size: .; D gene: .; V gene: TRBV9; CDR3 protein: CASSAGPGPRLNSPLHF; CDR3 DNA: TGTGCCAGCAGCGCGGGGCCAGGACCTCGACTGAATTCACCCCTCCACTTT
J gene: TRBJ2-1; clone size: .; D gene: .; V gene: TRBV9; CDR3 protein: CASSSGVDERFF; CDR3 DNA: TGTGCCAGCAGCAGCGGAGTCGATGAGCGGTTCTTC
J gene: TRBJ1-6; clone size: once; D gene: TRBD1; V gene: TRBV11-3; CDR3 protein: CASSQQGIESPLHF; CDR3 DNA: TGTGCCAGCAGCCAACAGGGGATCGAGTCACCCCTCCACTTT
J gene: TRBJ2-3; clone size: many; D gene: TRBD1; V gene: TRBV5-1; CDR3 protein: CASSPDRVGTDTQYF; CDR3 DNA: TGCGCCAGCAGCCCTGACAGGGTAGGCACAGATACGCAGTATTTT
J gene: TRBJ2-5; clone size: few; D gene: .; V gene: TRBV5-1; CDR3 protein: CASSFSLWNQATETQYF; CDR3 DNA: TGCGCCAGCAGCTTTAGCTTGTGGAACCAAGCGACGGAGACCCAGTACTTC
J gene: TRBJ1-2; clone size: many; D gene: TRBD1; V gene: TRBV11-2; CDR3 protein: CASSLSSGTGGLGYTF; CDR3 DNA: TGTGCCAGCAGCTTATCGTCCGGGACAGGGGGCTTAGGCTACACCTTC
J gene: TRBJ2-5; clone size: many; D gene: .; V gene: TRBV28; CDR3 protein: CASSLYRAGQETQYF; CDR3 DNA: TGTGCCAGCAGTTTATATCGTGCGGGCCAAGAGACCCAGTACTTC
J gene: TRBJ2-1; clone size: few; D gene: .; V gene: TRBV9; CDR3 protein: CASSGRSGHFIDEQFF; CDR3 DNA: TGTGCCAGCAGCGGCCGGTCGGGACATTTTATCGATGAGCAGTTCTTC
J gene: TRBJ2-7; clone size: many; D gene: .; V gene: TRBV3-1; CDR3 protein: CASSQGRLYYEQYF; CDR3 DNA: TGTGCCAGCAGCCAAGGCCGCCTATACTACGAGCAGTACTTC
J gene: TRBJ2-2; clone size: many; D gene: TRBD1; V gene: TRBV27; CDR3 protein: CASRLRTSRGRNTGELFF; CDR3 DNA: TGTGCCAGCCGTCTTAGAACCTCCAGGGGGCGGAACACCGGGGAGCTGTTTTTT
J gene: TRBJ1-1; clone size: many; D gene: TRBD1; V gene: TRBV28; CDR3 protein: CASSLRQGALNTEAFF; CDR3 DNA: TGTGCCAGCAGTTTACGGCAGGGGGCCCTCAACACTGAAGCTTTCTTT
J gene: TRBJ2-3; clone size: .; D gene: .; V gene: TRBV12-3/TRBV12-4; CDR3 protein: CASSPQGGLTDTQYF; CDR3 DNA: TGTGCCAGCAGTCCCCAGGGTGGGCTCACAGATACGCAGTATTTT
J gene: TRBJ2-6; clone size: few; D gene: .; V gene: TRBV7-9; CDR3 protein: CASNSDQGANVLTF; CDR3 DNA: TGTGCCAGCAATTCGGATCAAGGGGCCAACGTCCTGACTTTC
J gene: TRBJ2-3; clone size: few; D gene: TRBD2; V gene: TRBV6-1; CDR3 protein: CASSVVGGAGGLDLTDTQYF; CDR3 DNA: TGTGCCAGCAGTGTGGTAGGGGGGGCGGGAGGCCTAGACCTCACAGATACGCAGTATTTT
J gene: TRBJ1-6; clone size: few; D gene: TRBD1; V gene: TRBV10-3; CDR3 protein: CAISETGGKNSPLHF; CDR3 DNA: TGTGCCATCAGCGAGACAGGGGGCAAAAATTCACCCCTCCACTTT